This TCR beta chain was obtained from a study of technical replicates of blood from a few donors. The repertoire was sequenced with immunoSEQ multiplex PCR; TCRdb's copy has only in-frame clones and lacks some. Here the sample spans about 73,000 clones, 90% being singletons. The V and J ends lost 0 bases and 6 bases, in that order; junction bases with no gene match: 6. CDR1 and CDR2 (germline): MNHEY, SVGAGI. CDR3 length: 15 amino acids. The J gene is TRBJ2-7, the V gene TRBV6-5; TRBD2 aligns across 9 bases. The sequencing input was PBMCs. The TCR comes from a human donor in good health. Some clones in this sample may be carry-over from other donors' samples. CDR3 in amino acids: CASSYSSLAGSEQYF. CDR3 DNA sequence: TGTGCCAGCAGTTACTCGTCACTAGCGGGTTCCGAGCAGTACTTC.